A single sample is the source of the 9 T cell receptor beta chains below, sequenced in a study of shared clonotypes between healthy human individuals. Some clones are missing from TCRdb's copy, which holds only in-frame ones; the method was immunoSEQ multiplex PCR. The repertoire has some 2,000,000 clones, 85% to 95% of them found once; the top ten carry more than 0.1%. The sample taken for sequencing was naive CD4+ T cells sorted from blood. Stated subset: CD45RA+ positively selected. These TCRs come from a young man in good health.

V and J are TRBV2 and TRBJ2-7; D gene ambiguous. Deletions cut 2 bases from V and 3 bases from J, with 8 bases between. The CDR3 runs 13 residues. From germline, CDR1 is SNHLY and CDR2 FYNNEI. The DNA of the CDR3 is TGTGCCAGCAGTGAACAAGCTTTCTACGAGCAGTACTTC. Encoded protein: CASSEQAFYEQYF.

V and J are TRBV6-5 and TRBJ2-7; D is unresolved. The V end was cut by 0 bases, the J end by 1 base, with 10 bases between. This CDR3 region has 15 residues. In germline, CDR1 is MNHEY, CDR2 SVGAGI. Here the CDR3 DNA reads TGTGCCAGCAGTTACTCGAAGAGGCAATCCTACGAGCAGTACTTC. Encoded protein: CASSYSKRQSYEQYF.

The chain combines TRBV18 with TRBJ2-1; no firm D call. The V gene's germline CDR1 is KGHSH and CDR2 LQKENI. The V gene lost 4 bases and the J gene lost 9 bases, with 10 bases spanning the gap. The CDR3 spans 12 residues. The CDR3 here is CASSLPVGEQFF. The CDR3 coding sequence is TGTGCCAGCTCACTTCCGGTGGGTGAGCAGTTCTTC.

The chain employs TRBV19 and TRBJ2-3; TRBD1 agrees at 11 bases. The V gene end was trimmed by 4 bases and the J gene end by 3 bases; junction bases not matched to a gene: 3. In germline, CDR1 is LNHDA, CDR2 SQIVND (reference sequence). This CDR3 has 15 residues. DNA of the CDR3: TGTGCCAGTAGTACTCGGGACAGGGGGACAGATACGCAGTATTTT. Encoded protein: CASSTRDRGTDTQYF.

The CDR3 DNA reads as TGTGCCAGCAGCCGCACTAGCGCAGAGACCCAGTACTTC. Its translation is CASSRTSAETQYF. The chain couples TRBV6-5 to TRBJ2-5, with 7 positions matching TRBD2. The V segment lost 6 bases and the J segment 4 bases; nucleotides outside the gene matches: 5. Germline assignment: CDR1 MNHEY and CDR2 SVGAGI. There are 13 residues in the CDR3.

V gene TRBV28 combines with J gene TRBJ1-2, with D unclear. The V end lost 3 bases, the J end lost 7 bases, and 9 bases lay between the germline ends. Germline CDR1 MDHEN, CDR2 SYDVKM. This CDR3 has 12 amino acids. The CDR3 loop reads CASSLEGGGYTF. The CDR3 DNA sequence: TGTGCCAGCAGTTTGGAGGGAGGTGGCTACACCTTC.

The chain joins TRBV18 to TRBJ1-3, with D hard to call. CDR3 length: 14 amino acids. Trimming took off 6 bases at V and 2 bases at J, with 11 bases between the two ends. In germline, CDR1 is KGHSH, CDR2 LQKENI. Written as DNA, the CDR3 is TGTGCCAGCTCGCAATTCGACCCTGGAAACACCATATATTTT. Translation gives CASSQFDPGNTIYF.

The V and J genes are TRBV5-1 and TRBJ1-6; no clear D gene. V dropped 0 bases and J dropped 5 bases, with 9 bases sitting between them. Per germline, CDR1 SGHRS and CDR2 YFSETQ. The CDR3 is 15 amino acids. DNA of the CDR3: TGCGCCAGCAGCTTGGCCCCCGACGATAATTCACCCCTCCACTTT. Its translation: CASSLAPDDNSPLHF.

This chain links TRBV10-3 with TRBJ2-2, with 8 bases lining up with TRBD1. Trimming at V came to 3 bases and at J to 4 bases, leaving 19 bases not matched to a gene. The CDR3 is made up of 20 amino acids. Germline V CDR1 and CDR2: ENHRY, SYGVKD. The CDR3 loop reads CAISDRRTGMNSRGTGELFF. The CDR3 DNA is TGTGCCATCAGTGATAGGAGGACAGGGATGAACTCGAGAGGCACCGGGGAGCTGTTTTTT.